This T cell receptor (beta chain) was obtained from a study of cytomegalovirus exposure and HLA in healthy donors. Whole-study findings and limits: The majority of TCR sequences were rare, yet some public TCRs appeared in many donors. Analyzed later, most CMV-associated TCR beta chains appeared HLA-restricted. Analysis was carried out at a later point, and it linked a missense DCLRE1C variant to TCR beta V- and J-gene trimming.

CDR3 size: 13 residues. CDR1 and CDR2 (germline): LNHDA, SQIVND (reference sequence). Losses at the gene ends were 6 bases for V and 13 bases for J; bases not matched to a gene: 10. Regarding this clone: Antigen specificity is unknown.

The PCR made use of 60 Vbeta and 13 Jbeta primers. Produced via immunoSEQ multiplex PCR; TCRdb's table is partial and in-frame only. Here the sample spans tens of thousands of clones, around 79% being singletons. The TCR was taken from a female donor in good health and CMV-seronegative. What was sequenced was PBMCs. This chain joins TRBV19 and TRBJ1-4, with 8 bases fitting TRBD1. CDR3: CASSRLQGGRLFF. Written as DNA, the CDR3 is TGTGCCAGTAGCCGGCTACAGGGGGGGAGACTGTTTTTT.